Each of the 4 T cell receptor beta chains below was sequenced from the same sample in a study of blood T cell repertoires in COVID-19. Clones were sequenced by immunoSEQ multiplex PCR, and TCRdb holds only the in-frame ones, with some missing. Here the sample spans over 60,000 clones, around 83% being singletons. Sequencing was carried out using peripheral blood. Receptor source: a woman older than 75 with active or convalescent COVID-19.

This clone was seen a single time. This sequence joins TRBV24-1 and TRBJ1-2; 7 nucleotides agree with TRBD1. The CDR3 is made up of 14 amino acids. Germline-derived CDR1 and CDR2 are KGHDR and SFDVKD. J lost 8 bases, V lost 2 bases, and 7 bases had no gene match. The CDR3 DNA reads TGTGCCACCAGTGATTGGGACAGTTCTGAAGGCTACACCTTC. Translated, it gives CATSDWDSSEGYTF.

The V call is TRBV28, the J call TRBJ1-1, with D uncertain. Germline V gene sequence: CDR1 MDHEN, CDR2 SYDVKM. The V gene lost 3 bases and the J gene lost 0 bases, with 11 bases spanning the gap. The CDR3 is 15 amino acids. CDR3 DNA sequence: TGTGCCAGCAGTTTGGGCAGCTACATGAACACTGAAGCTTTCTTT. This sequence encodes CASSLGSYMNTEAFF.

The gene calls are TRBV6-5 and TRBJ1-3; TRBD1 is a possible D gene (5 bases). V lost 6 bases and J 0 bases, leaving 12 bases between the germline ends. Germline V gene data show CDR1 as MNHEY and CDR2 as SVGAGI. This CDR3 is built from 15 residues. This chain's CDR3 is CASSTDSSSGNTIYF. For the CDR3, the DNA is TGTGCCAGCAGCACCGACAGCAGCTCTGGAAACACCATATATTTT.

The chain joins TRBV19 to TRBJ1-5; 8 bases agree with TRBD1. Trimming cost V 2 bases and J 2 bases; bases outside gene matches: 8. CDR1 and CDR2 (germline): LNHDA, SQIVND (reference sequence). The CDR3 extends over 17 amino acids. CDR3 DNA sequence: TGTGCCAGTAGTATAACTCGGACAGGGTTACGCAATCAGCCCCAGCATTTT. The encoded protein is CASSITRTGLRNQPQHF. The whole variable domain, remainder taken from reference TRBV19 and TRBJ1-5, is DGGITQSPKYLFRKEGQNVTLSCEQNLNHDAMYWYRQDPGQGLRLIYYSQIVNDFQKGDIAEGYSVSREKKESFPLTVTSAQKNPTAFYLCASSITRTGLRNQPQHFGDGTRLSIL.